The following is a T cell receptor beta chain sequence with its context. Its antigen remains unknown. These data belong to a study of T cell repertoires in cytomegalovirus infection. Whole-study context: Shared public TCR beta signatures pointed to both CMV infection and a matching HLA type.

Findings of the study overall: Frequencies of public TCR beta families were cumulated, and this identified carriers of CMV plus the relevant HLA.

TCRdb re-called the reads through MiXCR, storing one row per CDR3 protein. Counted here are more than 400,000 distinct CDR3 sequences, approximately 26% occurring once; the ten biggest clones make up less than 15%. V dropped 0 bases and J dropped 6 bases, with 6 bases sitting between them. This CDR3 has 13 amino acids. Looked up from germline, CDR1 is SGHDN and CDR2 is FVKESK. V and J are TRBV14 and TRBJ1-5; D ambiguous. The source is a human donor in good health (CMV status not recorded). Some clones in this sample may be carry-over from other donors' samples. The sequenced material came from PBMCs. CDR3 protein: CASSQDEGQPQHF. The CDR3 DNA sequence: TGTGCCAGCAGCCAAGATGAGGGTCAGCCCCAGCATTTT. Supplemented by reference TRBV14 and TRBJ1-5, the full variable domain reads EAGVTQFPSHSVIEKGQTVTLRCDPISGHDNLYWYRRVMGKEIKFLLHFVKESKQDESGMPNNRFLAERTGGTYSTLKVQPAELEDSGVYFCASSQDEGQPQHFGDGTRLSIL.